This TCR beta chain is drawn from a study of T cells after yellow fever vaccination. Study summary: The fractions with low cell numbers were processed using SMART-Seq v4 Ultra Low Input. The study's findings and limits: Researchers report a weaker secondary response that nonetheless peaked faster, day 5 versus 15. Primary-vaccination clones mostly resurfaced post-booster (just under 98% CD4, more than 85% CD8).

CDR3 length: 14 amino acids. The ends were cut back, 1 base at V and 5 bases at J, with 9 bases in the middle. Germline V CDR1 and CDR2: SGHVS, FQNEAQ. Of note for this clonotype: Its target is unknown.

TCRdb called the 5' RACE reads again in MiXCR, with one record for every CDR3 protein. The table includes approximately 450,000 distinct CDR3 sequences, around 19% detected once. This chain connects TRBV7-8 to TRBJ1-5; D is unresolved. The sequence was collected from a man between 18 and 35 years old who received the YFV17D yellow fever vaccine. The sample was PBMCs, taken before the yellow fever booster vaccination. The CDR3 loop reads CASSLVGAHQPQHF. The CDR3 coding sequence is TGTGCCAGCAGCTTAGTGGGAGCACATCAGCCCCAGCATTTT.